The rows below give T cell receptor beta chains drawn from one sample of a study of regulatory T cells in long-lasting Graves disease. MiXCR, run by TCRdb on the multiplex PCR reads, gives a single entry per CDR3 protein. This repertoire shows 400,000 to 450,000 distinct CDR3 sequences, about a quarter found once; its top ten account for approximately 28%. The sequencing used peripheral blood mononuclear cells (PBMCs), collected when the disease was refractory, from a patient treated with antithyroid drugs. All receptors derive from a female donor with Graves disease. CDR3s include the opening cysteine and the closing phenylalanine or tryptophan. Fields, in order: V gene, clone size, J gene, D gene, CDR3 DNA, CDR3 protein. D genes are given only for firm matches. Size is stated for part of the rows, as once, few or many counts, or as a class when the clone is expanded.

v_call: TRBV7-2; clone_size: NA; j_call: TRBJ1-2; d_call: TRBD1; cdr3_nt: TGTGCCAGCAGCTTAGAACAGGGGGACTATGGCTACACCTTC; cdr3_aa: CASSLEQGDYGYTF
v_call: TRBV3-1; clone_size: NA; j_call: TRBJ2-3; d_call: NA; cdr3_nt: TGTGCCAGCAGCTACGGGGTGTATACGCAGTATTTT; cdr3_aa: CASSYGVYTQYF
v_call: TRBV20-1; clone_size: many; j_call: TRBJ1-2; d_call: NA; cdr3_nt: TGCAGTGCCACCATCCAGGGGCCCCACAACTATGGCTACACCTTC; cdr3_aa: CSATIQGPHNYGYTF
v_call: TRBV3-1; clone_size: NA; j_call: TRBJ2-1; d_call: TRBD2; cdr3_nt: TGTGCCAGCAGCCAAGGGGGGACTAGCATTGAGCAGTTCTTC; cdr3_aa: CASSQGGTSIEQFF
v_call: TRBV12-3/TRBV12-4; clone_size: NA; j_call: TRBJ1-3; d_call: NA; cdr3_nt: TGTGCCAGCAGTCCGAGGGGGTGCTCTGGAAACACCATATATTTT; cdr3_aa: CASSPRGCSGNTIYF
v_call: TRBV12-5; clone_size: NA; j_call: TRBJ2-7; d_call: NA; cdr3_nt: TGTGCTAGTGGACCCAGACAGGAATCCTACGAGCAGTACTTC; cdr3_aa: CASGPRQESYEQYF
v_call: TRBV29-1; clone_size: NA; j_call: TRBJ1-1; d_call: TRBD1; cdr3_nt: TGCAGCGTTGACCGTCCAGGGGGCTGGAACACTGAAGCTTTCTTT; cdr3_aa: CSVDRPGGWNTEAFF
v_call: TRBV30; clone_size: NA; j_call: TRBJ2-7; d_call: NA; cdr3_nt: TGTGCCTGGAGTGAGGGTTGGGGTCGGTACGAGCAGTACTTC; cdr3_aa: CAWSEGWGRYEQYF
v_call: TRBV2; clone_size: many; j_call: TRBJ2-4; d_call: NA; cdr3_nt: TGTGCCAGCTTGATCAGGGGAAAAAACATTCAGTACTTC; cdr3_aa: CASLIRGKNIQYF
v_call: TRBV6-1; clone_size: few; j_call: TRBJ1-1; d_call: TRBD1; cdr3_nt: TGTGCCAGCAGTGCGGACAGGCAAGGTATGAACACTGAAGCTTTCTTT; cdr3_aa: CASSADRQGMNTEAFF
v_call: TRBV10-3; clone_size: few; j_call: TRBJ1-1; d_call: TRBD1; cdr3_nt: TGTGCCATCAGTACTCAGGGGGCAGACACTGAAGCTTTCTTT; cdr3_aa: CAISTQGADTEAFF
v_call: TRBV20-1; clone_size: few; j_call: TRBJ2-5; d_call: NA; cdr3_nt: TGCAGTGCTAGCCCCCTGAACGAACAAGAGACCCAGTACTTC; cdr3_aa: CSASPLNEQETQYF
v_call: TRBV20-1; clone_size: few; j_call: TRBJ2-1; d_call: NA; cdr3_nt: TGCAGTGCTTTCCCCCAGTCATTTACGAACAATGAGCAGTTCTTC; cdr3_aa: CSAFPQSFTNNEQFF
v_call: TRBV12-3/TRBV12-4; clone_size: many; j_call: TRBJ1-1; d_call: NA; cdr3_nt: TGTGCCAGCAGAAGAGACAGCATGAACACTGAAGCTTTCTTT; cdr3_aa: CASRRDSMNTEAFF